This TCR beta chain derives from a study of human T cells and chemical hapten exposure. CDR1 and CDR2 from the germline V gene are SEHNR and FQNEAQ (reference sequence). The CDR3 spans 13 residues. The germline V and J ends were trimmed by 5 bases and 2 bases, with 10 bases remaining between them. This clonotype was counted a few times. This sample's time point: patch test 3, about 24 weeks after DPC sensitization. The sample's treatment: therapeutic diphenylcyclopropenone sensitization with weekly scalp DPC. Someone pulled total RNA out of unfractionated whole blood. Library construction involved attaching unique molecular identifiers to individual cDNA molecules, which allowed quantitative, reproducible TCR counting. TCRdb processed the RACE reads anew with MiXCR; each CDR3 protein has one entry. The sample contains under 75,000 distinct CDR3 sequences, 11% of which appear only once.

This TCR came from a woman aged 45-60 years with alopecia areata. Some clones in this sample may be carry-over from other donors' samples. The genes are TRBV7-9 and TRBJ2-7; possible D gene TRBD2, 6 bases. The sample consisted of whole blood, taken in connection with sensitization to the hapten diphenylcyclopropenone (DPC). DNA for the CDR3: TGTGCCAGCAGCCCGGAGGGTCCCTACGAGCAGTACTTC. Its translation is CASSPEGPYEQYF.